This TCR beta chain is from a study of radiation and T cells in renal cell carcinoma. The protocol was immunoSEQ multiplex PCR, while the TCRdb copy is restricted to in-frame clones and leaves out a portion. The sample has 130,000 to 150,000 clones; more than 70% are singletons. CDR1 and CDR2 (germline): MNHNS, SASEGT. With V trimmed by 10 bases and J by 3 bases, 14 bases remained unmatched. The CDR3 runs 15 residues. The time point was: baseline pretreatment blood. The treatment is: 15 Gy SBRT to primary tumor, nephrectomy 4 weeks later. The sequence was obtained from a woman between 45 and 60 years old with renal cell carcinoma. The starting material was blood, obtained from a patient whose treatment included radiotherapy and nephrectomy. The rearrangement joins TRBV6-1 to TRBJ2-7; the match to TRBD1 covers 8 bases. The CDR3 sequence is CATRGWTGKGYEQYF. CDR3 nucleotides: TGTGCCACCCGCGGATGGACAGGGAAGGGCTACGAGCAGTACTTC.